The TCR beta chain under discussion was sequenced for a study of OX40 agonist ivuxolimab in advanced cancers. In the study overall: Ivuxolimab was a fully human IgG2 agonistic monoclonal antibody targeting the costimulatory receptor OX40 (CD134). Intravenous ivuxolimab was administered to patients every 2 weeks at six dose levels: 0.01, 0.1, 0.3, 1.5, 3 and 10 mg/kg. Of the 50 or so patients in dose escalation, 19 had hepatocellular carcinoma, about 15 had melanoma, 9 had renal cell carcinoma and 9 had head and neck cancer. In the dose-escalation cohort, 82.7% of patients were male, and the mean age was around 60 years, with a range of roughly 20 to 79. Patients were allowed to have had prior anti-PD-1, anti-PD-L1 or anti-CTLA-4 therapy, and around two fifths of the dose-escalation patients had been treated with checkpoint inhibitors. Partial responses occurred in three dose-escalation patients, of whom one had hepatocellular carcinoma and two had cutaneous melanoma. Peripheral TCRbeta sequencing aimed to test whether ivuxolimab altered TCR sequence diversity and caused clonal T-cell expansion. The paper reports the monotherapy dose-escalation portion (N ≈ 52 patients) of the phase I ivuxolimab trial.

The trial excluded patients who had a history of autoimmune disease or were on systemic immunosuppression. In every dose cohort, peripheral blood was drawn for TCR sequencing at baseline, cycle 4 day 1, and cycle 7 day 1. The samples were taken from a phase I, first-in-human, multicenter, open-label dose-escalation trial of ivuxolimab. The trial enrolled adults with locally advanced or metastatic head and neck squamous cell, hepatocellular, melanoma or renal cell carcinoma. Before TCR sequencing, CD4+ T cells and CD8+ T cells from peripheral blood were sorted into separate populations. For sequencing of the TCRbeta CDR3 region, genomic DNA was extracted from the sorted cells. The immunoSEQ Assay was used for sequencing of TCRbeta CDR3 regions. TCRdb's version of the immuneACCESS table is confined to in-frame rearrangements and falls short of the full clone set. An unresolved V gene accounts for under half of the shortfall where checked; the remainder is of unknown origin. This sample has some 82,000 clones in its table, and approximately 93% of those were observed once. The top ten clones comprise about 11% of the sample.

Regarding this clone: Which antigen it targets is not known. Qualities for individual bases were not recorded, and no much larger clone is one base off.

For this chain, trimming is 5 bases at the V end and 0 bases at the J end, and the number of junction bases without a gene match is 5. Taken from the germline V gene, the CDR1 and CDR2 loops are SGHDT and YYEEEE. The CDR3 runs 15 residues from the cysteine to the phenylalanine. The entry retains the CDR3 DNA only, 45 bases that are in frame from base 1. Broader findings and caveats from the paper: On average, CD8+ T cells showed more expanded clones than CD4+ T cells after ivuxolimab. Which antigens the clonally expanded peripheral T cells were specific for was not determined. Low levels of normalized T-cell clonal expansion were also shown by some nonresponding patients. In partial responders in the 0.1-3.0 mg/kg groups, normalized peripheral clonal expansion was found to be among the lowest, especially among CD8+ T cells. At doses from 0.1 to 3.0 mg/kg, clonal expansion was seen in both CD4+ and CD8+ blood T cells between baseline and week 6.

The sequence joins TRBV5-6 to TRBJ2-3, and TRBD2 aligns with 8 junction nucleotides. This specimen consisted of CD4+ or CD8+ T cells sorted from blood, obtained in a trial of the OX40 agonist ivuxolimab. The sequence derives from an adult with an advanced solid tumor such as melanoma, head and neck, liver or kidney cancer. The sequenced DNA: TGTGCCAGCAGTAGTAGCGGGGTTAGCACAGATACGCAGTATTTT. Its coded protein is CASSSSGVSTDTQYF.